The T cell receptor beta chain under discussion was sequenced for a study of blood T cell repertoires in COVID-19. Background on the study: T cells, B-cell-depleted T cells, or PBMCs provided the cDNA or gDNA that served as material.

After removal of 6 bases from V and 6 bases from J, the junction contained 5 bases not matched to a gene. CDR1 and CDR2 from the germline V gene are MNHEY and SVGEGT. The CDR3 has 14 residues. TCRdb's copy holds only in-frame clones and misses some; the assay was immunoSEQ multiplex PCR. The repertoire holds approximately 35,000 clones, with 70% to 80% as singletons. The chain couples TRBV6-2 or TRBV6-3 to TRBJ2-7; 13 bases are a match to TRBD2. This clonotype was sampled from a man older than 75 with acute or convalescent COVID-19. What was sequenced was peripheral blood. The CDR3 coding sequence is TGTGCCAGCAGCATACTAGCGGGAGGGTCCGAGCAGTACTTC. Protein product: CASSILAGGSEQYF.